A selection of T cell receptor beta chains follows, all from one sample in a study of CD8 T cells in Susac syndrome. TCRdb ran MiXCR on the immunoSEQ multiplex PCR reads and lists one entry per CDR3 protein. The sample has some 190,000 distinct CDR3 sequences; 85% to 95% are singletons. The specimen sequenced was CD4+ T cells from PBMCs. The receptor source for this set is a human donor with Susac syndrome. The CDR3 runs from the conserved cysteine through the conserved F or W. The D gene is left open where the match is weak. Part of the rows lack a size; the others show once, few, many or a class for expanded clones.

CDR3 DNA	CDR3 protein	clone size	D gene	J gene	V gene
TGTGCCAGCAGCCTCCGTGGGACAGGGACGGACGAGCAGTACTTC	CASSLRGTGTDEQYF	.	TRBD1	TRBJ2-7	TRBV11-2
TGCAGTGCGCCTACAGGGGCAATGACTGAAGCTTTCTTT	CSAPTGAMTEAFF	once	TRBD1	TRBJ1-1	TRBV20-1
TGCAGTGCTGCTCTTCCCGTGGGGGGCGCGGATCAGCCCCAGCATTTT	CSAALPVGGADQPQHF	.	.	TRBJ1-5	TRBV20-1
TGTGCCAGCTCACCCCCCATCGAGGCGGAAAAACTGTTTTTT	CASSPPIEAEKLFF	.	.	TRBJ1-4	TRBV18
TGCAGTGCTAGCGCACTCTGGGGAGCCGGGGAGCTGTTTTTT	CSASALWGAGELFF	.	.	TRBJ2-2	TRBV20-1
TGCGCCAGCAGCCAAGATCCGGCTAGCGACAATGAGCAGTTCTTC	CASSQDPASDNEQFF	.	.	TRBJ2-1	TRBV4-3
TGTGCCAGCAGTTACTCGACCGGGGCCCTCGGAAATGAGCAGTTCTTC	CASSYSTGALGNEQFF	.	.	TRBJ2-1	TRBV6-5
TGCAGTGCTAGACCACCAGGGGCAAAGGATCAGCCCCAGCATTTT	CSARPPGAKDQPQHF	.	.	TRBJ1-5	TRBV20-1
TGCAGTGCTAGAGATGAGTTACGGGGGACACCTGACACTGAAGCTTTCTTT	CSARDELRGTPDTEAFF	.	.	TRBJ1-1	TRBV20-1
TGTGCCAGCAGCGTCGACAGGATAAATTCACCCCTCCACTTT	CASSVDRINSPLHF	.	.	TRBJ1-6	TRBV9
TGTGCCAGCAGCTTAGGCCAGCTTAGCAATCAGCCCCAGCATTTT	CASSLGQLSNQPQHF	.	.	TRBJ1-5	TRBV7-2
TGTGCCAGCAGCGCCCGAGAGGGCTCCTACAATGAGCAGTTCTTC	CASSAREGSYNEQFF	.	.	TRBJ2-1	TRBV7-8
TGTGCCAGCAGCCAAGCGAGGGATGGCTACACCTTC	CASSQARDGYTF	.	.	TRBJ1-2	TRBV3-1
TGTGCCAGCAGCGCGACAGGGGGAGACTACAATGAGCAGTTCTTC	CASSATGGDYNEQFF	once	TRBD1	TRBJ2-1	TRBV9
TGTGCCAGCAGCTTAGGGGGGGACAGAGCCTCTGAAGCTTTCTTT	CASSLGGDRASEAFF	.	TRBD1	TRBJ1-1	TRBV11-2
TGTGCCAGCAGCAGATCTGACGGGAGGGTGGAAGCTTTCTTT	CASSRSDGRVEAFF	.	.	TRBJ1-1	TRBV5-6
TGTGCCAGCAGTTACTCGGACAGGGAAGAATGGTCCTATAATTCACCCCTCCACTTT	CASSYSDREEWSYNSPLHF	once	TRBD1	TRBJ1-6	TRBV6-5
TGTGCCAGCAGCGTCCTTAGCACAGATACGCAGTATTTT	CASSVLSTDTQYF	.	.	TRBJ2-3	TRBV7-3
TGCAGTGCAGCCGGTGTTATAGAGACTAGCGGATACAATGAGCAGTTCTTC	CSAAGVIETSGYNEQFF	.	TRBD2	TRBJ2-1	TRBV20-1
TGCAGCGTTGGAGTGGGGAGTATCCAAGAGACCCAGTACTTC	CSVGVGSIQETQYF	.	.	TRBJ2-5	TRBV29-1
TGTGCCAGCAGCTTGGTACAACGGCGGGTAATGAACACCGGGGAGCTGTTTTTT	CASSLVQRRVMNTGELFF	.	.	TRBJ2-2	TRBV5-6
TGTGCCAGCAGCTTCCCCCCTAGCGGGGGTGGCGATGAGCAGTTCTTC	CASSFPPSGGGDEQFF	.	TRBD2	TRBJ2-1	TRBV5-4
TGTGCCAGCAGTGACACGGCCTACGAGCAGTACTTC	CASSDTAYEQYF	.	.	TRBJ2-7	TRBV2